Following are 18 T cell receptor beta chains from one sample sequenced in a study of blood T cell repertoires in COVID-19. Some clones are missing from TCRdb's copy, which holds only in-frame ones; the method was immunoSEQ multiplex PCR. The profile covers 150,000 to 200,000 clones, with approximately 91% appearing a single time and approximately 0.77% taken by the ten largest. The source material was PBMCs or T cells enriched from blood (not recorded which). Receptors were obtained from a woman between 18 and 30 years old who had recovered from COVID-19.

The chain is built from TRBV2 and TRBJ2-1, with TRBD2 as a possible D gene (5 bases). Between the trimmed V and J ends, which lost 6 bases and 4 bases, there was a span of 16 bases. CDR1 and CDR2 (germline): SNHLY, FYNNEI. The CDR3 extends over 15 amino acids. As DNA, the CDR3 is TGTGCCAGCAGACCCGCTCGGACTGGGTACAATGAGCAGTTCTTC. Its translation: CASRPARTGYNEQFF.

J is TRBJ2-1 and V is TRBV27; maybe TRBD2 (6 bases). This CDR3 has 16 residues. V was shortened by 3 bases and J by 2 bases, with 14 bases between the two germline ends. Germline CDR1 reads MNHEY; CDR2 reads SMNVEV (reference sequence). DNA for the CDR3: TGTGCCAGCAGTTTTTTTAAGCTAGCGACCTACAATGAGCAGTTCTTC. This gives the protein CASSFFKLATYNEQFF.

V usage is TRBV7-9 and J usage is TRBJ2-7; 14 nucleotides agree with TRBD2. The CDR3 consists of 18 residues. The germline CDR1 and CDR2 sequences are SEHNR and FQNEAQ (reference sequence). Trimming cost V 5 bases and J 0 bases; bases outside gene matches: 9. The CDR3 bases are TGTGCCAGCAGCACCGGGACTAGCGGGAGCCGGAGCTCCTACGAGCAGTACTTC. Protein: CASSTGTSGSRSSYEQYF.

This chain links TRBV3-1 (or the pseudogene TRBV3-2) with TRBJ2-1; 15 nucleotides line up with TRBD2. CDR1 is LGHDT and CDR2 is YNNKEL in the germline V gene (reference sequence). CDR3 length equals 17 residues. V gave up 5 bases and J gave up 9 bases; unmatched junction bases: 11. CDR3 region: CASSKWTSGRALSEQFF. The CDR3, as DNA: TGTGCCAGCAGCAAGTGGACTAGCGGGAGGGCCTTGAGTGAGCAGTTCTTC.

CDR3 in DNA: TGCGCCAGCAGCTCAGCGGGCCTCGCCGTGGGCTCTGGAAACACCATATATTTT. It yields the protein CASSSAGLAVGSGNTIYF. The chain employs TRBV5-1 and TRBJ1-3; D call uncertain. V shed 3 bases and J shed 0 bases, with 19 bases lying between them. CDR3 length equals 18 residues. Germline assignment: CDR1 SGHRS and CDR2 YFSETQ. The variable domain in full, completed from reference TRBV5-1 and TRBJ1-3, reads KAGVTQTPRYLIKTRGQQVTLSCSPISGHRSVSWYQQTPGQGLQFLFEYFSETQRNKGNFPGRFSGRQFSNSRSEMNVSTLELGDSALYLCASSSAGLAVGSGNTIYFGEGSWLTVV.

The table lists this clone with a count of one. The chain combines TRBV5-1 with TRBJ2-7; 8 bases align to TRBD2. The junction had 4 bases not matched to a gene; V was cut back by 2 bases and J by 3 bases. Germline V CDR1 and CDR2: SGHRS, YFSETQ. The CDR3 is 14 residues long. The CDR3 DNA sequence: TGCGCCAGCAGCTTCCTGAGCGGGAGCTACGAGCAGTACTTC. This codes for CASSFLSGSYEQYF. The full variable domain, completed using reference TRBV5-1 and TRBJ2-7, is KAGVTQTPRYLIKTRGQQVTLSCSPISGHRSVSWYQQTPGQGLQFLFEYFSETQRNKGNFPGRFSGRQFSNSRSEMNVSTLELGDSALYLCASSFLSGSYEQYFGPGTRLTVT.

The chain joins TRBV5-5 to TRBJ2-7, with 9 bases fitting TRBD2. V shed 2 bases and J 2 bases; nucleotides not matched to a gene: 8. CDR1 and CDR2 from the germline V gene are SGHKS and YYEKEE (reference sequence). This CDR3 has 16 amino acids. CDR3 sequence: CASSFGLGLAAYEQYF. Here the CDR3 DNA reads TGTGCCAGCAGCTTCGGCCTGGGACTAGCAGCCTACGAGCAGTACTTC.

This chain uses TRBV30 with TRBJ2-7; the match to TRBD2 covers 10 bases. From germline, CDR1 is GTSNPN and CDR2 SVGIG (reference sequence). The junction had 2 bases not matched to a gene; V was cut back by 3 bases and J by 0 bases. The CDR3 covers 14 residues. CDR3 nucleotide sequence: TGTGCCTGGAGACCTAGCGGGAGCTCCTACGAGCAGTACTTC. This sequence encodes CAWRPSGSSYEQYF.

The chain recombines TRBV6-2 or TRBV6-3 with TRBJ1-5; 9 nucleotides match TRBD1. V lost 6 bases, J lost 0 bases, and 9 bases stayed unmatched. The CDR3 totals 17 residues. Germline V gene lookup returns CDR1 MNHEY and CDR2 SVGEGT. CDR3 region: CASSKDRGSYSNQPQHF. CDR3 nucleotide sequence: TGTGCCAGCAGCAAAGACAGGGGGTCTTATAGCAATCAGCCCCAGCATTTT.

This clone occurred once. This sequence joins TRBV27 and TRBJ2-7, with D perhaps matching TRBD1 (5 bases). V was cut by 2 bases and J by 2 bases, with 13 bases left in between. Germline V CDR1 and CDR2: MNHEY, SMNVEV (reference sequence). This CDR3 is 15 amino acids long. CDR3 amino acids: CASSLGQGGTYEQYF. DNA for the CDR3: TGTGCCAGCAGTTTAGGTCAGGGTGGGACCTACGAGCAGTACTTC.

CDR3 DNA sequence: TGTGCCACCTCGGGGTCGGACACCGGGGAGCTGTTTTTT. Its protein is CATSGSDTGELFF. The chain couples TRBV6-5 to TRBJ2-2, with a weak D call TRBD2 (5 bases). The germline V and J ends were trimmed by 10 bases and 3 bases, with 12 bases remaining between them. The CDR3 runs to 13 residues. CDR1 is MNHEY, CDR2 SVGAGI, per germline.

The rearrangement links TRBV7-2 to TRBJ2-7; a weak D match, TRBD2 (5 bases). The CDR3 is 14 residues long. V was cut by 1 base and J by 5 bases, with 12 bases left in between. From germline, CDR1 is SGHTA and CDR2 FQGNSA. The CDR3 sequence is CASSLGRAGNEQYF. Written as DNA, the CDR3 is TGTGCCAGCAGCTTAGGGCGGGCGGGCAACGAGCAGTACTTC.

The chain employs TRBV7-9 and TRBJ2-7; no clear D gene. Per the germline V gene, CDR1 is SEHNR and CDR2 is FQNEAQ (reference sequence). The CDR3 has 11 amino acids. V lost 3 bases and J 7 bases, leaving 7 bases between the germline ends. The CDR3 coding sequence is TGTGCCAGCAGCTTTAATATGGAGCAGTACTTC. Encoded protein: CASSFNMEQYF.

The genes are TRBV2 and TRBJ2-1; D not resolved. V gave up 6 bases and J gave up 10 bases, with 10 bases separating them. The CDR3 has 11 residues. Germline CDR1 and CDR2: SNHLY and FYNNEI. CDR3 DNA: TGTGCCAGCAGCAACGTAGCCGAGCAGTTCTTC. Amino acid sequence: CASSNVAEQFF.

The chain employs TRBV27 and TRBJ2-7; 12 nucleotides match TRBD2. Per the germline V gene, CDR1 is MNHEY and CDR2 is SMNVEV (reference sequence). This CDR3 has 22 amino acids. The trim removed 2 bases at V and 3 bases at J, leaving 23 bases unmatched. The CDR3 spells CASSLRPLRASGRADLVYEQYF. As DNA, the CDR3 is TGTGCCAGCAGTTTACGACCCCTCAGGGCTAGCGGGAGGGCCGACCTTGTCTACGAGCAGTACTTC.

V gene TRBV7-9 combines with J gene TRBJ2-2; D might be TRBD2 (5 bases). V lost 11 bases, J lost 5 bases, and 15 bases lay in between. The CDR3 spans 13 residues. In germline, CDR1 is SEHNR, CDR2 FQNEAQ (reference sequence). CDR3 region: CAGRLPQTGELFF. In nucleotides, the CDR3 is TGTGCCGGGAGACTTCCCCAAACCGGGGAGCTGTTTTTT.

The V gene is TRBV28, the J gene TRBJ2-7, with TRBD1 matching 8 bases. The V gene's germline CDR1 is MDHEN and CDR2 SYDVKM. Trimming removed 2 bases from V and 4 bases from J; junction bases left unmatched: 1. The CDR3 covers 13 residues. CDR3 in DNA: TGTGCCAGCAGTTTACAGGGGGCGTACGAGCAGTACTTC. Amino acid sequence: CASSLQGAYEQYF. Supplemented by reference TRBV28 and TRBJ2-7, the full variable domain reads DVKVTQSSRYLVKRTGEKVFLECVQDMDHENMFWYRQDPGLGLRLIYFSYDVKMKEKGDIPEGYSVSREKKERFSLILESASTNQTSMYLCASSLQGAYEQYFGPGTRLTVT.

Regarding this clone: Other DNA sequences from this sample encode an identical CDR3 as well. The chain joins TRBV6-5 to TRBJ1-5; TRBD1 agrees at 11 bases. CDR1 is MNHEY and CDR2 is SVGAGI in the germline V gene. J was trimmed by 7 bases and V by 4 bases; bases with no gene match: 3. The CDR3 runs to 14 residues. This CDR3 reads CASSSGTGGQPQHF. The DNA for the CDR3 is TGTGCCAGCAGTTCCGGGACAGGGGGGCAGCCCCAGCATTTT.